This T cell receptor (beta chain) appears in the sequencing data of a study of early T cells in non-severe SARS-CoV-2 infection (TCRdb year 2021). Broadly, across the study: Because TCR sequencing was done on bulk RNA from unsorted whole blood, the alpha and beta chains could not be paired. Points the paper makes about the study in general: Matching against VDJdb was skewed toward anti-spike CD8 responses, likely underestimated virus-specific expansions, and missed private and CD4 specificities.

V drops 6 bases and J drops 10 bases, leaving 16 bases in between. The germline V gene encodes CDR1 MDHEN and CDR2 SYDVKM. The CDR3, from cysteine to phenylalanine, totals 14 residues. The only DNA kept is the CDR3, 42 bases in frame from the first base. A case-control design nested within a healthcare worker cohort in London, UK, was used, with weekly nasopharyngeal swab PCR tests and blood sampling performed. Healthcare workers were recruited between 23 and 31 March 2020, during the week of the UK lockdown, and were followed weekly for up to about 15 weeks. There are many counts of this clonotype. Its antigen remains undetermined. Base quality data are lacking; no much larger clone is found one base away. The library was produced with 5' RACE. Sequencing relied on a NextSeq 500. In the TCR library protocol, unique molecular identifiers were attached to individual cDNA molecules to correct for PCR bias and sequencing error. TCR alpha and beta chains were both sequenced, and the abundances of alpha and beta sequences in each sample were closely correlated with each other. In the source study's methods: V gene, J gene and CDR3 annotation of TCR sequences was performed with Decombinator V4. Expanded TCRs were defined as changing significantly between any two time points under a Poisson model with p below 0.0001. Abundances of TCRs were expressed as counts per million after normalisation to the total number of TCRs sequenced in each sample. MAIT TCRs were defined by TRAV1-2 paired with TRAJ12, TRAJ20 or TRAJ33, and iNKT TCRs by TRAV10 paired with TRAJ18. VDJdb, accessed 1 November 2021, was searched for CMV, EBV and SARS-CoV-2 annotated TCRs, excluding TCRs annotated for multiple antigens. TCRdb ran its own pipeline on the public reads, namely fastp trimming at Q25 and MiXCR clone calling, and kept in-frame beta chains. When rows share a CDR3 protein, they turn into one entry using the most common DNA and genes. TCRdb, not the original authors, processed these V and J calls. Here the sample has about 70,000 distinct CDR3 sequences; over 3.5% occur a single time. The top ten hold 3.6% of the sample.

This receptor was taken from an adult who was a healthcare worker with PCR-confirmed SARS-CoV-2 infection or an uninfected control (not recorded which). The donor label of this sample is uncertain. The chain was built from TRBV28 and TRBJ1-6; tentative D gene TRBD1, with 6 bases matching. Sequencing was performed on whole blood, taken at baseline. The CDR3 reads CASRTGGGPSPLHF. The sequence in DNA is TGTGCCAGCAGAACCGGGGGCGGGCCCTCACCCCTCCACTTT.